This T cell receptor beta chain was captured in a study of low-dose radiotherapy and immunotherapy resistance in tumors. At the level of the study: Each patient was administered nivolumab intravenously at 240 mg, which was a flat dose, every two weeks, along with intravenous ipilimumab at 1 mg/kg every six weeks.

Described time point: before trial treatment. Donors were dosed with nivolumab and ipilimumab; they also received aspirin, low-dose cyclophosphamide and low-dose radiotherapy. Each eligible patient had an advanced solid tumor, and these tumors lacked tumor-infiltrating lymphocytes. With TRAV- and TRBV-specific primers, first-strand cDNA was made, covering the alpha and beta chains. Using a constant-region primer together with a V-primer adapter, TCRs were subjected to roughly 20 PCR cycles of amplification. Through in vitro transcription, the mRNA that had been isolated was amplified. One entry per CDR3 protein, called by TCRdb with MiXCR from the reads. The sample has approximately 89,000 distinct CDR3 sequences; approximately 19% are singletons. This clonotype was detected many times. The TCR originated in a male donor with prostate cancer. Sequenced here: PBMCs, sampled before treatment.

The chain's CDR3 is CSAERTGGEDTQYF. CDR3 nucleotides: TGCAGTGCTGAGCGGACAGGGGGCGAAGATACGCAGTATTTT. The J gene is TRBJ2-3, the V gene TRBV20-1; 11 bases are a match to TRBD1. This CDR3 is built from 14 residues. The germline V gene has CDR1 DFQATT and CDR2 SNEGSKA (reference sequence). V lost 5 bases to trimming and J lost 5 bases; unmatched junction nucleotides: 6.